This passage covers 15 T cell receptor beta chains from one sample sequenced in a study of Graves' ophthalmopathy and Graves' hyperthyroidism. From RNA, the CDR3 regions of TCR beta chains were amplified and sequenced. HTBI primers were used in a first-round RT-PCR, which preceded a second-round multiplex PCR. One entry per CDR3 protein results from TCRdb running MiXCR on the multiplex PCR reads. The sample consists of 300,000 to 400,000 distinct CDR3 sequences, 17% of them appearing once. Sequencing used peripheral blood. Receptors were obtained from an adult man with Graves' ophthalmopathy.

This clonotype occurred many times. The rearrangement uses TRBV7-3 and TRBJ2-5, with 10 bases that match TRBD1. Germline values: CDR1 SGHTA, CDR2 FQGTGA. This CDR3 has 15 residues. Trimming removed 3 bases from V and 5 bases from J; junction bases left unmatched: 6. The CDR3 nucleotides read TGTGCCAGCAGCTTTGACAGGGGGCGAGGGGAGACCCAGTACTTC. Amino acid sequence: CASSFDRGRGETQYF.

This clonotype was seen a handful of times. The CDR3, as DNA: TGTGCCAGCAGCACCAAAGCACAGGGGAGGGAGACCCAGTACTTC. As protein: CASSTKAQGRETQYF. This chain connects TRBV7-8 to TRBJ2-5, with a weak D call TRBD1 (7 bases). Trimming shortened V by 5 bases and J by 5 bases, and 18 bases separated the two germline ends. The CDR3 length is 15 residues. The germline gives CDR1 SGHVS, CDR2 FQNEAQ.

This clonotype was seen ten or more times. This CDR3 is CSAREGTYEQYF. Here the CDR3 DNA reads TGCAGTGCTAGAGAGGGTACCTACGAGCAGTACTTC. The chain combines TRBV20-1 with TRBJ2-7, with D unclear. The CDR3 runs 12 residues. Germline V gene data show CDR1 as DFQATT and CDR2 as SNEGSKA (reference sequence). V was shortened by 0 bases and J by 2 bases, with 5 bases between the two germline ends.

The rearrangement joins TRBV7-2 to TRBJ2-1; 10 bases map to TRBD1. J gave up 8 bases and V 3 bases, and 7 bases lay outside the gene matches. The CDR3 runs to 15 residues. Per the germline V gene, CDR1 is SGHTA and CDR2 is FQGNSA. The CDR3 sequence: CASSLAGQGMHEQFF. The CDR3 coding sequence is TGTGCCAGCAGCTTGGCGGGACAGGGGATGCATGAGCAGTTCTTC. Looking up the rest from reference TRBV7-2 and TRBJ2-1 gives the full variable domain: GAGVSQSPSNKVTEKGKDVELRCDPISGHTALYWYRQSLGQGLEFLIYFQGNSAPDKSGLPSDRFSAERTGGSVSTLTIQRTQQEDSAVYLCASSLAGQGMHEQFFGPGTRLTVL.

Ten or more counts support this clonotype. V and J are TRBV14 and TRBJ1-1, with TRBD1 as a possible D gene (5 bases). Germline V gives CDR1 SGHDN, CDR2 FVKESK. The CDR3 extends over 15 amino acids. V was pared by 1 base and J by 4 bases, with 13 bases between. DNA of the CDR3: TGTGCCAGCAGCCAAGTGGGTTGGGGGACCACTGAAGCTTTCTTT. This gives the protein CASSQVGWGTTEAFF.

This clonotype was seen repeatedly, ten times or more. The chain couples TRBV6-5 to TRBJ2-2, with no clear D. Germline V gene data show CDR1 as MNHEY and CDR2 as SVGAGI. The CDR3 is 14 amino acids. Trimming removed 2 bases at V and 1 base at J, with 5 bases between. CDR3 bases: TGTGCCAGCAGTTACCGGCAGAACACCGGGGAGCTGTTTTTT. It yields the protein CASSYRQNTGELFF.

This clonotype was recorded at least ten times. This chain's CDR3 is CTTGGLSGQPQHF. The CDR3 DNA follows: TGTACTACAGGGGGCTTGAGCGGTCAGCCCCAGCATTTT. The chain employs TRBV6-1 and TRBJ1-5; TRBD1 matches at 9 bases. CDR1 and CDR2 from the germline V gene are MNHNS and SASEGT. CDR3 size: 13 residues.

The V and J genes are TRBV6-2 or TRBV6-3 and TRBJ1-5; D is unclear. The germline V gene has CDR1 MNHEY and CDR2 SVGEGT. This CDR3 is 15 amino acids long. The V gene lost 0 bases and the J gene lost 7 bases, with 13 bases spanning the gap. This CDR3 reads CASSYSWGTGQPQHF. DNA of the CDR3: TGTGCCAGCAGTTACTCTTGGGGAACGGGGCAGCCCCAGCATTTT.

The CDR3 nucleotides are TGTGCCAGCAGTACTCAGGACAGGGGCTCTGGCTACACCTTC. As protein: CASSTQDRGSGYTF. This chain joins TRBV2 and TRBJ1-2, with TRBD1 matching over 9 bases. V was clipped by 5 bases and J by 7 bases; unmatched bases: 8. The CDR3 has 14 amino acids. Per the germline V gene, CDR1 is SNHLY and CDR2 is FYNNEI.

This clonotype showed up just a few times. The V gene is TRBV5-1, the J gene TRBJ2-5, with TRBD2 matching 9 bases. The CDR3 totals 16 residues. CDR1 is SGHRS and CDR2 is YFSETQ in the germline V gene. V was pared by 5 bases and J by 1 base, with 9 bases of the junction left unmatched. CDR3 loop: CASRSEIAGVQETQYF. DNA of the CDR3: TGCGCCAGCAGATCCGAAATAGCGGGAGTCCAAGAGACCCAGTACTTC.

This clonotype was seen repeatedly, ten times or more. V is TRBV5-1 and J is TRBJ1-6; D unresolved. The length of the CDR3 is 13 residues. Germline values: CDR1 SGHRS, CDR2 YFSETQ. Trimming left V 1 base short and J 10 bases short, with 9 bases between. The CDR3 region is CASSLFSESPLHF. Here the CDR3 DNA reads TGCGCCAGCAGCTTGTTTTCCGAGTCACCCCTCCACTTT. The full variable domain, rest sourced from reference TRBV5-1 and TRBJ1-6, is KAGVTQTPRYLIKTRGQQVTLSCSPISGHRSVSWYQQTPGQGLQFLFEYFSETQRNKGNFPGRFSGRQFSNSRSEMNVSTLELGDSALYLCASSLFSESPLHFGNGTRLTVT.

Many counts were recorded for this clonotype. J is TRBJ2-7 and V is TRBV30; D is perhaps TRBD2 (5 bases). This CDR3 contains 11 residues. V lost 2 bases to trimming and J lost 7 bases, with 9 bases between them. Per germline, CDR1 GTSNPN and CDR2 SVGIG (reference sequence). CDR3 bases: TGTGCCTGGAGTAGCCAGCGGGAGCAGTACTTC. Translating gives CAWSSQREQYF.

This clonotype was recorded many times. The CDR3 sequence: CASSPRRGSYTGELFF. CDR3 nucleotides: TGTGCCAGCAGCCCGAGGAGGGGGAGTTACACCGGGGAGCTGTTTTTT. This rearrangement joins TRBV9 to TRBJ2-2, with D perhaps given as TRBD1 or TRBD2 (6 bases each). Germline V lookup: CDR1 SGDLS, CDR2 YYNGEE. Trimming stripped 4 bases from V and 3 bases from J, with 16 bases between. This CDR3 is 16 amino acids long.

This clonotype occurred many times. The junction departs from germline at one end; a sequencing error may be responsible. The chain is built from TRBV7-7 and TRBJ2-2; D perhaps matches TRBD1 (5 bases). Germline CDR1 is SSHAT and CDR2 is FNYEAQ (reference sequence). The CDR3 has 14 residues. CDR3 coding DNA: TGTGCTAGCAGCACGGACACCTACACCGGGGAGCTGTTTTTT. As protein: CASSTDTYTGELFF.

This clonotype was counted many times. The V and J genes are TRBV20-1 and TRBJ1-2; a weak D match, TRBD1 (6 bases). The germline V and J ends were trimmed by 1 base and 2 bases, with 17 bases remaining between them. Germline V CDR1 and CDR2: DFQATT, SNEGSKA (reference sequence). CDR3 length equals 16 residues. The CDR3: CSARADADRTNYGYTF. The CDR3 nucleotides are TGCAGTGCTAGAGCCGATGCGGACAGAACAAACTATGGCTACACCTTC.